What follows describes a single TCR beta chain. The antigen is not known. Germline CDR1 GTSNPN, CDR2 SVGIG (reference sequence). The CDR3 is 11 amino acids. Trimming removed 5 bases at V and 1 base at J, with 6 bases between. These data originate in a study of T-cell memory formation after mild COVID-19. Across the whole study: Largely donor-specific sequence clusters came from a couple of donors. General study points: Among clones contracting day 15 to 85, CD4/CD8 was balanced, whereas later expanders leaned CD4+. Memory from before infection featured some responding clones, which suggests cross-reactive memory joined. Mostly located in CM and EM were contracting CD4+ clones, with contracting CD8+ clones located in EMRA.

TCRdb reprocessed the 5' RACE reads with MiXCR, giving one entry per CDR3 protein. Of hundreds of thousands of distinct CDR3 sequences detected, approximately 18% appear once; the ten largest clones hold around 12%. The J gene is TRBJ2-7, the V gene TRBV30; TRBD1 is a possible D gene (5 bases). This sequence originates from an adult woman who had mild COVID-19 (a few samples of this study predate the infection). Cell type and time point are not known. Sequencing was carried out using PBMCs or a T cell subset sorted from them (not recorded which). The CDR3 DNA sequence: TGTGCCTGGGGGGCTTCCTACGAGCAGTACTTC. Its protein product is CAWGASYEQYF. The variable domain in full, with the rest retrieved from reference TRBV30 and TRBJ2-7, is SQTIHQWPATLVQPVGSPLSLECTVEGTSNPNLYWYRQAAGRGLQLLFYSVGIGQISSEVPQNLSASRPQDRQFILSSKKLLLSDSGFYLCAWGASYEQYFGPGTRLTVT.